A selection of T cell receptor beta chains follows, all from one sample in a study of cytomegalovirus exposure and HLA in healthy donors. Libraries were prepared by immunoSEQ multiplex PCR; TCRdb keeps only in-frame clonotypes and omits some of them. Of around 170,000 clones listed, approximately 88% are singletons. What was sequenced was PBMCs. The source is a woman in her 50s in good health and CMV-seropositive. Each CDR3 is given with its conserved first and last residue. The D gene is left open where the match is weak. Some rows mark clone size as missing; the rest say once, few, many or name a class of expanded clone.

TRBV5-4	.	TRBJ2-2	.	TGTGCCAGCAGCTCTAACACCGGGGAGCTGTTTTTT	CASSSNTGELFF
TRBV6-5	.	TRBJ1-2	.	TGTGCCAGCACTGGACAGACTGGGGACTATGGCTACACCTTC	CASTGQTGDYGYTF
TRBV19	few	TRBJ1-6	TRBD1	TGTGCCAGTAGCACCCGGACAGGGGAGAGATCACCCCTCCACTTT	CASSTRTGERSPLHF
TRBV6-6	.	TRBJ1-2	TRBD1	TGTGCCAGCAGGGGGACAGCCTATGGCTACACCTTC	CASRGTAYGYTF
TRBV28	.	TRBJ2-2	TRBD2	TGTGCCAGCAGTTTATTGACTAGCGGGGGGCCCGGGGAGCTGTTTTTT	CASSLLTSGGPGELFF
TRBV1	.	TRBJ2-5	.	TGCACCAGCAGCGGTGGATCACCGAAGCGGGAAGAGACCCAGTACTTC	CTSSGGSPKREETQYF
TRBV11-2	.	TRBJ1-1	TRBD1	TGTGCCAGCAGCTGGACAGGGGATATGAACACTGAAGCTTTCTTT	CASSWTGDMNTEAFF
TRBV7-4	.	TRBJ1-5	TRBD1	TGTGCCAGCAGCTTTGAGGGCGTTACAGGGGCGGATCAGCCCCAGCATTTT	CASSFEGVTGADQPQHF
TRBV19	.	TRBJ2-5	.	TGTGCCAGTGGGAAACAGGGCCCCCAAGAGACCCAGTACTTC	CASGKQGPQETQYF
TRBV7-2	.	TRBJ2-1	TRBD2	TGTGCCAGCAGCTTCGGGACTAGCTCCGTGAATGAGCAGTTCTTC	CASSFGTSSVNEQFF
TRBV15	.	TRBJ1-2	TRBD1	TGTGCCACCAGCAGAGGGGACAGGGATCCCTATGGCTACACCTTC	CATSRGDRDPYGYTF
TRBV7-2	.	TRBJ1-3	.	TGTGCCAGCAGCTTAAGTGCGTCTGGAAACACCATATATTTT	CASSLSASGNTIYF
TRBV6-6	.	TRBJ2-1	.	TGTGCCAGCAAGGGGGGGGCGGGCAATGAGCAGTTCTTC	CASKGGAGNEQFF
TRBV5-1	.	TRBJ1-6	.	TGCGCCAGCAGCTTGGATATACAGGTTGCGTCACCCCTCCACTTT	CASSLDIQVASPLHF
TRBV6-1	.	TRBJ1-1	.	TGTGCCAGCAGAATAGTGCTGAACACTGAAGCTTTCTTT	CASRIVLNTEAFF
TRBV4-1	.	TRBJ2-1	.	TGCGCCAGCAGCCAAGTCGGGTCTAGCTACTACAATGAGCAGTTCTTC	CASSQVGSSYYNEQFF
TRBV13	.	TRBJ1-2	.	TGTGCCAGCAAACATCAGGGCGTCGGCTACACCTTC	CASKHQGVGYTF
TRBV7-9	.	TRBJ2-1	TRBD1	TGTGCCAGCAGCCCACGGGACAGGGAGCAGTTCTTC	CASSPRDREQFF